These 24 T cell receptor beta chains came from one sample sequenced in a study of blood T cell repertoires in COVID-19. TCRdb keeps only in-frame clones here, not all; method: immunoSEQ multiplex PCR. This repertoire shows about 380,000 clones, approximately 90% found once; its top ten account for approximately 1.2%. Sample: PBMCs or T cells enriched from blood (not recorded which). The receptor source for this set is a woman younger than 30 who had recovered from COVID-19.

V usage is TRBV7-9 and J usage is TRBJ1-6; no reliable D call. V lost 5 bases and J lost 9, with 14 bases in between. This CDR3 has 14 residues. Germline values: CDR1 SEHNR, CDR2 FQNEAQ (reference sequence). The CDR3 sequence is CASSMEGGSSPLHF. Here the CDR3 DNA reads TGTGCCAGCAGCATGGAGGGAGGGAGTTCACCCCTCCACTTT.

This clone came up once. This sequence joins TRBV5-1 and TRBJ1-2; the D gene is possibly TRBD1 (6 bases). There are 14 residues in the CDR3. Germline V gene sequence: CDR1 SGHRS, CDR2 YFSETQ. Trimming took off 8 bases at V and 5 bases at J, with 19 bases between the two ends. The CDR3 spells CASQSRTEGYGYTF. The CDR3 coding sequence is TGCGCCAGTCAATCCCGGACAGAGGGGTATGGCTACACCTTC.

This clone is a singleton in its sample. The chain recombines TRBV15 with TRBJ1-1, with TRBD1 identical over 9 bases. The J segment lost 3 bases and the V segment lost 5 bases, leaving 4 bases of the junction unmatched. CDR1 LNHNV and CDR2 YYDKDF come from the germline V gene (reference sequence). This CDR3 has 14 amino acids. As DNA, the CDR3 is TGTGCCACCAGCGGACAGGGGTGGGACACTGAAGCTTTCTTT. Translating gives CATSGQGWDTEAFF.

The chain combines TRBV7-9 with TRBJ1-2, with 7 positions matching TRBD1. After removal of 5 bases from V and 10 bases from J, the junction contained 7 bases not matched to a gene. The germline CDR1 and CDR2 sequences are SEHNR and FQNEAQ (reference sequence). This CDR3 contains 12 residues. The CDR3 nucleotides are TGTGCCAGCAGCGCCTGGGACAGCGACTACACCTTC. It is translated as CASSAWDSDYTF.

The chain combines TRBV28 with TRBJ2-7; 8 bases are shared with TRBD2. In germline, CDR1 is MDHEN, CDR2 SYDVKM. The CDR3 sequence is 16 residues long. J was trimmed by 2 bases and V by 6 bases; bases with no gene match: 12. The CDR3 nucleotides read TGTGCCAGCAGCTTTATGAGCGGGGGTCCCGCCTACGAGCAGTACTTC. Translated: CASSFMSGGPAYEQYF.

This clone appeared a single time. The chain uses TRBV19 and TRBJ1-6; perhaps TRBD1 as D (6 bases). V lost 3 bases and J lost 10, with 10 bases in between. The CDR3 covers 13 residues. Germline loops: CDR1 LNHDA, CDR2 SQIVND (reference sequence). The CDR3, as DNA: TGTGCCAGTAGTATCTGGGGGCGGTCACCCCTCCACTTT. Protein: CASSIWGRSPLHF.

The chain has TRBV6-5 and TRBJ2-1, with TRBD1 as a possible D gene (6 bases). The CDR3 contains 12 residues. Germline CDR1 and CDR2: MNHEY and SVGAGI. The ends were cut back, 6 bases at V and 6 bases at J, with 9 bases in the middle. The CDR3 nucleotides read TGTGCCAGCAGCAGGGGAACCAATGAGCAGTTCTTC. Encoded protein: CASSRGTNEQFF.

The V call is TRBV7-9, the J call TRBJ2-5; D is undetermined. The ends were cut back, 1 base at V and 0 bases at J, with 9 bases in the middle. This CDR3 has 15 amino acids. Germline CDR1 reads SEHNR; CDR2 reads FQNEAQ (reference sequence). CDR3 loop: CASSLVLADQETQYF. Written as DNA, the CDR3 is TGTGCCAGCAGCTTAGTGCTTGCAGACCAAGAGACCCAGTACTTC.

This clone was seen once. The genes are TRBV5-6 and TRBJ2-2; 8 nucleotides match TRBD2. Per the germline V gene, CDR1 is SGHDT and CDR2 is YYEEEE. This CDR3 comprises 14 residues. The V gene end was trimmed by 6 bases and the J gene end by 7 bases; junction bases not matched to a gene: 8. The CDR3 is CASTRTSHGGELFF. The CDR3 coding sequence is TGTGCCAGCACCCGGACTAGCCATGGCGGGGAGCTGTTTTTT.

The chain employs TRBV7-2 and TRBJ1-2; 9 bases match TRBD1. This CDR3 has 17 amino acids. CDR1 and CDR2 (germline): SGHTA, FQGNSA. J lost 2 bases, V lost 2 bases, and 9 bases had no gene match. CDR3 amino acids: CASSLHTGGTVNYGYTF. In DNA form, the CDR3 reads TGTGCCAGCAGCTTACATACAGGGGGCACGGTGAACTATGGCTACACCTTC.

This chain joins TRBV19 and TRBJ1-1; 10 bases line up with TRBD1. Trimming at V came to 5 bases and at J to 4 bases, leaving 7 bases not matched to a gene. Germline V gives CDR1 LNHDA, CDR2 SQIVND (reference sequence). The CDR3 consists of 15 residues. Here the CDR3 reads CASSRDRGLRTEAFF. The DNA of the CDR3 is TGTGCCAGTAGTCGGGACAGGGGACTTCGCACTGAAGCTTTCTTT.

The chain employs TRBV7-2 and TRBJ2-5; tentatively, D is TRBD1 (5 bases). Germline V CDR1 and CDR2: SGHTA, FQGNSA. The CDR3 spans 12 residues. V lost 5 bases and J 4 bases, leaving 8 bases between the germline ends. The CDR3 spells CASSQGRETQYF. The CDR3, as DNA: TGTGCCAGCAGCCAGGGTAGAGAGACCCAGTACTTC.

V usage is TRBV6-5 and J usage is TRBJ2-1; D gene unclear. The CDR3 loop spans 13 amino acids. V was cut by 0 bases and J by 8 bases, with 8 bases left in between. Germline assignment: CDR1 MNHEY and CDR2 SVGAGI. CDR3 in amino acids: CASSYSRIYEQFF. The CDR3 nucleotides read TGTGCCAGCAGTTACTCGCGCATCTATGAGCAGTTCTTC.

The J gene is TRBJ2-2, the V gene TRBV9, with 9 bases identical to TRBD1. Losses at the gene ends were 5 bases for V and 0 bases for J; bases not matched to a gene: 5. This CDR3 comprises 16 residues. The V gene's germline CDR1 is SGDLS and CDR2 YYNGEE. The chain's CDR3 is CASRPGQGANTGELFF. CDR3 DNA: TGTGCCAGCAGACCGGGACAGGGCGCGAACACCGGGGAGCTGTTTTTT.

J is TRBJ1-2 and V is TRBV3-1 (or the pseudogene TRBV3-2); 7 bases align to TRBD1. Germline CDR1 reads LGHDT; CDR2 reads YNNKEL (reference sequence). This CDR3 is built from 14 residues. Trimming took 3 bases from V and 8 from J; bases not matched to a gene: 9. CDR3 sequence (DNA): TGTGCCAGCAGCCACCTACAGGGGACCGGAGGCTACACCTTC. Translated: CASSHLQGTGGYTF.

This clone was recorded only once. The CDR3 sequence is CASSARRDSNQPQHF. The CDR3 DNA follows: TGTGCCAGTAGTGCCCGCAGGGATAGCAATCAGCCCCAGCATTTT. The chain combines TRBV19 with TRBJ1-5, with D possibly matching TRBD1 (5 bases). The CDR3 contains 15 residues. Trimming stripped 5 bases from V and 0 bases from J, with 11 bases between. From germline, CDR1 is LNHDA and CDR2 SQIVND (reference sequence).

The CDR3 is CASSPMQGRAEAFF. DNA of the CDR3: TGTGCCAGCAGTCCCATGCAGGGGAGGGCTGAAGCTTTCTTT. The chain uses TRBV28 and TRBJ1-1; possible D gene TRBD1, 6 bases. Trimming stripped 5 bases from V and 6 bases from J, with 16 bases between. Germline CDR1 MDHEN, CDR2 SYDVKM. The CDR3 sequence is 14 residues long.

V usage is TRBV13 and J usage is TRBJ2-3; D gene ambiguous. V dropped 8 bases and J dropped 1 base, with 13 bases sitting between them. Germline V CDR1 and CDR2: PRHDT, FYEKMQ (reference sequence). There are 14 residues in the CDR3. The CDR3 sequence is CASVHSPGTDTQYF. Written as DNA, the CDR3 is TGTGCCAGCGTCCACTCACCGGGCACAGATACGCAGTATTTT.

The rearrangement links TRBV29-1 to TRBJ2-5; tentatively, D is TRBD2 (5 bases). Germline assignment: CDR1 SQVTM and CDR2 ANQGSEA. The CDR3 has 12 amino acids. V shed 3 bases and J shed 4 bases, with 9 bases lying between them. CDR3 coding DNA: TGCAGCGTTGACCCAGGAGGAGAGACCCAGTACTTC. Translated: CSVDPGGETQYF.

The V call is TRBV9, the J call TRBJ2-5, with 8 bases matching TRBD1. The CDR3 runs to 13 residues. V gave up 4 bases and J gave up 7 bases; unmatched junction bases: 6. The germline V gene has CDR1 SGDLS and CDR2 YYNGEE. The CDR3 nucleotides read TGTGCCAGCAGCACAGGGGGAGAAGGGACCCAGTACTTC. Translating gives CASSTGGEGTQYF.

This chain links TRBV14 with TRBJ1-2, with D perhaps matching TRBD1 (6 bases). The CDR3 covers 14 residues. Trimming took 1 base from V and 8 from J, leaving 14 bases between them. Germline CDR1 is SGHDN and CDR2 is FVKESK. Here the CDR3 DNA reads TGTGCCAGCAGCCAAGGGCTACAGGGTCGGGGCTACACCTTC. Its protein is CASSQGLQGRGYTF. Filled out from reference TRBV14 and TRBJ1-2, the complete variable domain reads EAGVTQFPSHSVIEKGQTVTLRCDPISGHDNLYWYRRVMGKEIKFLLHFVKESKQDESGMPNNRFLAERTGGTYSTLKVQPAELEDSGVYFCASSQGLQGRGYTFGSGTRLTVV.

The CDR3 sequence is CASSQEWGGTLSYEQYF. CDR3 DNA sequence: TGCGCCAGCAGCCAAGAGTGGGGGGGAACCCTCTCCTACGAGCAGTACTTC. The chain joins TRBV4-1 to TRBJ2-7, with TRBD2 identical over 7 bases. This CDR3 has 17 amino acids. Germline V gene data show CDR1 as MGHRA and CDR2 as YSYEKL. J gave up 0 bases and V 0 bases, and 8 bases lay outside the gene matches.

The chain links TRBV11-3 to TRBJ2-1; 9 bases agree with TRBD1. The V gene's germline CDR1 is SGHNT and CDR2 YENEEA. After removal of 9 bases from V and 6 bases from J, the junction contained 9 bases not matched to a gene. The CDR3 loop spans 14 amino acids. The CDR3 DNA is TGTGCCAGTTCGGGGACAGGGTTAGGCAATGAGCAGTTCTTC. Protein product: CASSGTGLGNEQFF. The complete variable domain, with remaining parts taken from reference TRBV11-3 and TRBJ2-1, reads EAGVVQSPRYKIIEKKQPVAFWCNPISGHNTLYWYLQNLGQGPELLIRYENEEAVDDSQLPKDRFSAERLKGVDSTLKIQPAELGDSAVYLCASSGTGLGNEQFFGPGTRLTVL.

The chain couples TRBV25-1 to TRBJ2-5, with D unresolved. V shed 4 bases and J shed 4 bases, with 10 bases lying between them. CDR1 and CDR2 from the germline V gene are MGHDK and SYGVNS. CDR3 length: 13 residues. Here the CDR3 reads CASSVTTSETQYF. CDR3 DNA: TGTGCCAGCAGTGTTACTACCTCAGAGACCCAGTACTTC.